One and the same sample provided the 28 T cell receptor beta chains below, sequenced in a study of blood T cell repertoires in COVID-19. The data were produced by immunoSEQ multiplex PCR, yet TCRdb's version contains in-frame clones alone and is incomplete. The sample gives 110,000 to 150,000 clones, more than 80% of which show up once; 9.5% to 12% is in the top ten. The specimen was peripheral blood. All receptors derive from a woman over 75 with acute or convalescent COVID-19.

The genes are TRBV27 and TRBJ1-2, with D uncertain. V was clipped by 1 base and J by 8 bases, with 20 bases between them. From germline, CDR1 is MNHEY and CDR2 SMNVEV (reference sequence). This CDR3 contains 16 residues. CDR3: CASSLYPGYSTRGYTF. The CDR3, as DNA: TGTGCCAGCAGTTTATACCCCGGATACAGCACTCGGGGCTACACCTTC.

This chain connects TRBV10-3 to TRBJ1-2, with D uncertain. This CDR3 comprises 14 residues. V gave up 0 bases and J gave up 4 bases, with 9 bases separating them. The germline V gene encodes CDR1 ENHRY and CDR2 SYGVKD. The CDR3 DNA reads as TGTGCCATCAGTGAGTCGAGCCTCGCCTATGGCTACACCTTC. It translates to CAISESSLAYGYTF.

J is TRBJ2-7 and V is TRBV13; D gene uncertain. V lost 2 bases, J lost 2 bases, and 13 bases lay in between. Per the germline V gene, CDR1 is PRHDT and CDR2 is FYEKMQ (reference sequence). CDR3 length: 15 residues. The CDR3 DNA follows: TGTGCCAGCAGCTTACCCCAGTCCTCCGCCTACGAGCAGTACTTC. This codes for CASSLPQSSAYEQYF.

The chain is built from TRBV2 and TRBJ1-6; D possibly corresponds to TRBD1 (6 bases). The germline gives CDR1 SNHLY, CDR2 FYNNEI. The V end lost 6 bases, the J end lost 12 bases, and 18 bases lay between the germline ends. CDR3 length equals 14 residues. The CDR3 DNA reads TGTGCCAGCAGCCTCCTGGACAGCTCGTTACCCCTCCACTTT. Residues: CASSLLDSSLPLHF.

CDR3 sequence reads: CASSQGLPQKAFF. The CDR3 nucleotides read TGTGCCAGCAGCCAAGGGCTGCCACAGAAAGCTTTCTTT. The chain carries TRBV3-1 (or the pseudogene TRBV3-2) and TRBJ1-1, with unresolved D. Trimming cost V 1 base and J 9 bases, with 12 bases left between them. CDR1 is LGHDT and CDR2 is YNNKEL in the germline V gene (reference sequence). The CDR3 sequence is 13 residues long.

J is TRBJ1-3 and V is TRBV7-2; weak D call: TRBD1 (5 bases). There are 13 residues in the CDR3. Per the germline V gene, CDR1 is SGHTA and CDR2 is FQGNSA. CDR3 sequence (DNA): TGTGGGGCGGGGCAGAACCCTGGAAACACCATATATTTT. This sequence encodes CGAGQNPGNTIYF.

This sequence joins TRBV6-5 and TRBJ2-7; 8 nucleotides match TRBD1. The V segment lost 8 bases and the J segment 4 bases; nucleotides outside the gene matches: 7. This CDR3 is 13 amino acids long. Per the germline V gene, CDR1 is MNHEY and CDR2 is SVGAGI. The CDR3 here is CASGRGQGYEQYF. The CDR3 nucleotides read TGTGCCAGCGGACGAGGACAGGGATACGAGCAGTACTTC.

The CDR3 region has the DNA TGTGCCAGCAGTGCGCTGGGACAGGGGACCGGATTTGGCACTGAAGCTTTCTTT. As protein: CASSALGQGTGFGTEAFF. This chain joins TRBV25-1 and TRBJ1-1; 10 nucleotides line up with TRBD1. The J segment lost 4 bases and the V segment lost 4 bases, leaving 15 bases of the junction unmatched. Germline V CDR1 and CDR2: MGHDK, SYGVNS. The CDR3 sequence is 18 residues long.

This CDR3 reads CASSFGASGGPYEQYF. CDR3 nucleotide sequence: TGCGCCAGCAGCTTCGGGGCCAGCGGGGGACCCTACGAGCAGTACTTC. This sequence joins TRBV4-3 and TRBJ2-7; 8 nucleotides align to TRBD2. CDR1 and CDR2 (germline): LGHNA, YSLEER. This CDR3 has 16 residues. V was pared by 5 bases and J by 2 bases, with 11 bases of the junction left unmatched.

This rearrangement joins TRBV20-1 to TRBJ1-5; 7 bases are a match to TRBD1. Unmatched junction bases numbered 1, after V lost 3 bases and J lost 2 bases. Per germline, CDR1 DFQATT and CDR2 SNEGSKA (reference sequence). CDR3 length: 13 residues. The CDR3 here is CSASGTGNQPQHF. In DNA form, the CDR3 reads TGCAGTGCTAGTGGGACAGGCAATCAGCCCCAGCATTTT.

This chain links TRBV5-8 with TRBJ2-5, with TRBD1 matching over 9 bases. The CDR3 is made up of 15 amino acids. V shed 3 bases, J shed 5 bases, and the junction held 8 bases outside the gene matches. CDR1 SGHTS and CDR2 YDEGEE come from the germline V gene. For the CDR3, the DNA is TGTGCCAGCAGCTCAGGGACAGGGTGGCGGGAGACCCAGTACTTC. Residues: CASSSGTGWRETQYF.

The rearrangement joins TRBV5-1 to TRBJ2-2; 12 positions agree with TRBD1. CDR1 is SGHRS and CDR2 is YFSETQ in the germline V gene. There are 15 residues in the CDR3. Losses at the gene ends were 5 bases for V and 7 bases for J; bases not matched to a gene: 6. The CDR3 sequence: CASSTGQGAYGELFF. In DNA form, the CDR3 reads TGCGCCAGCAGTACGGGACAGGGGGCGTACGGGGAGCTGTTTTTT. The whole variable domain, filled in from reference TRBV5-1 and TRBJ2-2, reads KAGVTQTPRYLIKTRGQQVTLSCSPISGHRSVSWYQQTPGQGLQFLFEYFSETQRNKGNFPGRFSGRQFSNSRSEMNVSTLELGDSALYLCASSTGQGAYGELFFGEGSRLTVL.

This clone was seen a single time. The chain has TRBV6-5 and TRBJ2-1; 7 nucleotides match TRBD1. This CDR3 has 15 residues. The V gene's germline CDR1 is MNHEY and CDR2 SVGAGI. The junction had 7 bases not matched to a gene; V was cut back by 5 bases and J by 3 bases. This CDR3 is CASSIDRAGYNEQFF. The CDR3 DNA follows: TGTGCCAGCAGTATCGACAGGGCTGGCTACAATGAGCAGTTCTTC.

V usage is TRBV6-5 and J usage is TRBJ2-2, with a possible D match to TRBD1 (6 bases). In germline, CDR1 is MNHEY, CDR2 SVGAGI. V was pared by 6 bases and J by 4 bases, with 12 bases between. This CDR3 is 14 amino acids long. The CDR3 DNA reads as TGTGCCAGCAGGACCGGGACATTCACCGGGGAGCTGTTTTTT. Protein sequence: CASRTGTFTGELFF.

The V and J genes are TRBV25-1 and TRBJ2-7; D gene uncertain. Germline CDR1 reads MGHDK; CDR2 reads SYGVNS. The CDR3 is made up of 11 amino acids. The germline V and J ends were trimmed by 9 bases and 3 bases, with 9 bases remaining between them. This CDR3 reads CASTRNYEQYF. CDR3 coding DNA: TGTGCCAGTACAAGAAACTACGAGCAGTACTTC.

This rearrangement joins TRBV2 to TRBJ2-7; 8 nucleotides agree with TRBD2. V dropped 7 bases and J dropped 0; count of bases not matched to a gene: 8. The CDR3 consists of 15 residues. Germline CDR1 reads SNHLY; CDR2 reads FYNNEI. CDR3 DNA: TGTGCCAGCATCAGGAATAGCGGGGACTCCTACGAGCAGTACTTC. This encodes CASIRNSGDSYEQYF.

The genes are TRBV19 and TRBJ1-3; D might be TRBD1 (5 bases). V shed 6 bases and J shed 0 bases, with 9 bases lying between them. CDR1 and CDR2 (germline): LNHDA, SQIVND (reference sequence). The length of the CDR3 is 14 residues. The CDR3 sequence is CASSRADSGNTIYF. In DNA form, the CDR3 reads TGTGCCAGTAGCAGGGCAGACTCTGGAAACACCATATATTTT.

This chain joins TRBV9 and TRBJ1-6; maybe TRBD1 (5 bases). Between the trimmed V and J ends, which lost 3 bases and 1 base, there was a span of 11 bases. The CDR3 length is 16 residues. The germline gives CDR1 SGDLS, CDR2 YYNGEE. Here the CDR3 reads CASSAGGASYNSPLHF. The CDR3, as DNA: TGTGCCAGCAGCGCAGGAGGGGCATCCTATAATTCACCCCTCCACTTT.

The DNA of the CDR3 is TGTGCCAGCTCACCCGGGACTAGCGGGAGCCTAGAGACCCAGTACTTC. Its translation is CASSPGTSGSLETQYF. The chain couples TRBV18 to TRBJ2-5; 14 bases are shared with TRBD2. CDR1 KGHSH and CDR2 LQKENI come from the germline V gene. The V gene end was trimmed by 3 bases and the J gene end by 4 bases; junction bases not matched to a gene: 4. The CDR3 has 16 amino acids.

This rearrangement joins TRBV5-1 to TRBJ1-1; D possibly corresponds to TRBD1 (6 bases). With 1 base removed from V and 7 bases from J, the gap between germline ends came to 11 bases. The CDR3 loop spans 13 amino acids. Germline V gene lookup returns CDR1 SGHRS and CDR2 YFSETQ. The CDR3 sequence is CASSLTWDNEAFF. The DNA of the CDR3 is TGCGCCAGCAGCTTGACTTGGGACAATGAAGCTTTCTTT.

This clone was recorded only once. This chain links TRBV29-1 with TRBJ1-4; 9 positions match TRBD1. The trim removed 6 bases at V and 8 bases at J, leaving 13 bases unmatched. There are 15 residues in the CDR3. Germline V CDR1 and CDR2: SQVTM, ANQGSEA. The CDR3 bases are TGCAGCGTCTTAACCTCCGGGACAGGGTGGGAAAAACTGTTTTTT. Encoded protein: CSVLTSGTGWEKLFF.

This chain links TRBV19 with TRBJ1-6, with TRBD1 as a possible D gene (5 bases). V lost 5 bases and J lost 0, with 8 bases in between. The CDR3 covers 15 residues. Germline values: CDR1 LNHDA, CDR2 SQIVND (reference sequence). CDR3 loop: CASSFRGSYNSPLHF. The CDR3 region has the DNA TGTGCCAGTAGTTTTAGGGGCTCCTATAATTCACCCCTCCACTTT.

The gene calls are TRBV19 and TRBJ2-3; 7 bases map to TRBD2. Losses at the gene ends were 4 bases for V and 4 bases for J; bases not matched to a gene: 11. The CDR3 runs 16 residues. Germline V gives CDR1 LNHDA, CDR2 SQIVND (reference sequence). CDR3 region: CASSTAGLGGSDTQYF. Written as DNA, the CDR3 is TGTGCCAGTAGTACGGCAGGGCTGGGAGGGTCAGATACGCAGTATTTT. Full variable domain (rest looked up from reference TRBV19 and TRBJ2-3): DGGITQSPKYLFRKEGQNVTLSCEQNLNHDAMYWYRQDPGQGLRLIYYSQIVNDFQKGDIAEGYSVSREKKESFPLTVTSAQKNPTAFYLCASSTAGLGGSDTQYFGPGTRLTVL.

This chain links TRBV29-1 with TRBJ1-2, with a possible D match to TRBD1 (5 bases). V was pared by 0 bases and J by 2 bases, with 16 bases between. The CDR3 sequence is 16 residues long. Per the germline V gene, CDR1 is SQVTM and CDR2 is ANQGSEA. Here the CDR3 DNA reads TGCAGCGTTGAAGATCTTGTAGGGGTACGGAACTATGGCTACACCTTC. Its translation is CSVEDLVGVRNYGYTF.

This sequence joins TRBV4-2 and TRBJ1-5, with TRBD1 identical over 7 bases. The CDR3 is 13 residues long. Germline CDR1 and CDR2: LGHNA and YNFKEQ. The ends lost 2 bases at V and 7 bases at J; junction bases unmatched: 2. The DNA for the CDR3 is TGTGCCAGCAGCCAAACAGGGGAACAGCCCCAGCATTTT. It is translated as CASSQTGEQPQHF.

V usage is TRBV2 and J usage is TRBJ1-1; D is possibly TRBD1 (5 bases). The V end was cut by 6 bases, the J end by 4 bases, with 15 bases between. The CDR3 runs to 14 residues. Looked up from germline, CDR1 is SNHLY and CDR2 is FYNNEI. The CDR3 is CASSSGTWGTEAFF. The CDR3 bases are TGTGCCAGCAGCTCCGGGACTTGGGGCACTGAAGCTTTCTTT.

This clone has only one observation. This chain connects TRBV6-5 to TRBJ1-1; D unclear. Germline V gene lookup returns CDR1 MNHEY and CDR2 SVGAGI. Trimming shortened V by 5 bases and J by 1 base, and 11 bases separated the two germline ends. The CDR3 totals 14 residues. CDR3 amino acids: CASSSPGANTEAFF. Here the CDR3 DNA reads TGTGCCAGCAGTAGTCCGGGAGCGAACACTGAAGCTTTCTTT.

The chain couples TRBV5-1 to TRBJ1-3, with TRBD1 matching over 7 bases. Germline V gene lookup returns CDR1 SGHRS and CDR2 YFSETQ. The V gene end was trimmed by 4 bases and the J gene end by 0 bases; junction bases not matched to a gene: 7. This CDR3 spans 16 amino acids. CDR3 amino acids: CASSRDSVGSGNTIYF. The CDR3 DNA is TGCGCCAGCAGCAGGGACAGTGTCGGCTCTGGAAACACCATATATTTT. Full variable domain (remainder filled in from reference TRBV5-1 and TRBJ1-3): KAGVTQTPRYLIKTRGQQVTLSCSPISGHRSVSWYQQTPGQGLQFLFEYFSETQRNKGNFPGRFSGRQFSNSRSEMNVSTLELGDSALYLCASSRDSVGSGNTIYFGEGSWLTVV.